The present entry profiles one TCR beta chain with its context. This clone's antigen is unknown. No base quality values were provided; no much bigger clone lies one nucleotide off. Donors were a few dozen systemically healthy Caucasian individuals from Russia aged about 6 to 100 years. About 9.8 milliliters of peripheral blood were drawn from each donor into EDTA-treated Vacutainer tubes. Ficoll-Paque density-gradient centrifugation was used to isolate PBMCs, with at least 6.5 million per sample. Total RNA was extracted from PBMCs with Trizol reagent, with at least 5.5 micrograms obtained per sample. For every donor, an aliquot of PBMCs went through flow cytometry to measure the percentages of naive CD45RAhigh/CD27high T cells. From a lookup of the germline V gene (reference sequence), CDR1 and CDR2 are MNHEY and SMNVEV. The CDR3 measures 13 amino acids from cysteine to phenylalanine. The sequence is cut down to CDR3 DNA, 39 bases in frame from base 1. The V end gives up 6 bases and the J end 4 bases, leaving 5 bases in the junction not matched to a gene.

This entry belongs to a study of blood T cells in healthy people across ages (dated by TCRdb to about 2015). Notes on the research overall: In model experiments, template switching captured roughly one uniquely barcoded TCR beta cDNA molecule for every two T cells. The donors were split into four age groups: young (average around 15 years), middle-aged (roughly 39), aged (more than 60) and long-lived (about 74). Using deep sequencing normalized with unique cDNA molecular identifiers, the study measured how TCR beta repertoire diversity changes with age. To avoid experimental bias, donors of different ages were distributed randomly across sequencing lanes. Two additional independent replicas of 1 million unique cDNA reads from the same blood draw were analyzed for two donors (one aged 18 to 29 and one aged 80 or older). Study-level results and caveats: Because profiling used bulk unsorted PBMCs, naive and antigen-experienced compartments could not be compared conclusively. Donor CMV infection status was unknown, potentially confounding age-related changes in expanded clonotypes. Observed TCR beta diversity per million T cells fell roughly linearly with age, and a significant reduction was already apparent by age roughly 40. A strong correlation was found between observed TCR beta diversity and the percentage of naive T cells measured by flow cytometry. Compared with the aged group, more naive CD4+ T cells, fewer expanded clones and increased TCR diversity were shown by the long-lived group, suggesting age selection. Estimates of total diversity based on one million sequenced T cells were considered lower bounds and underestimates.

Library preparation employed 5' RACE. The listed sequencing device is Illumina HiSeq 2500. A second roughly 6 to 11 cycle PCR used a sample-barcoded 5' primer and a J-beta primer mix. Each TCR beta cDNA molecule received a unique molecular identifier from a template-switch 5' adaptor carrying 12 random nucleotides. At least 3 million CDR3-containing paired-end reads were obtained from each sample. First-strand cDNA synthesis was performed from all RNA using the Mint cDNA synthesis kit, with priming by a TRBC-specific oligonucleotide. Following uracil-DNA glycosylase treatment, a first 18-cycle PCR with universal primers M1SS and BC2_uni_R was performed on all cDNA. The original methods were these. Normalization of each sample was performed by random selection of 1 million high-quality reads, each carrying a distinct molecular identifier. Reads sharing molecular identifiers were discarded rather than binned into consensus sequences. MiTCR, run with a Q25 quality threshold and the strictest error-elimination algorithm, handled CDR3 identification, clonotype clustering and error correction. A nonparametric unseen species model with Euler transformation was used to estimate lower-bound total TCR beta diversity. Starting from the raw public reads, TCRdb applied fastp trimming at Q25, assembled clones with MiXCR and retained in-frame beta chains. Identical CDR3 proteins give one entry, which carries the most common genes and DNA. These V and J calls are TCRdb output, not the study's own analysis. For this sample there are some 900,000 distinct CDR3 sequences; approximately 49% appear just once. About an eighth of the sample comes from the top ten.

The clonotype comes from a man in his thirties or forties in good health. Sequenced sample: blood. The sequence links TRBV27 to TRBJ2-5, and 7 bases in between align with TRBD1. The sequenced DNA: TGTGCCAGCAGCACCGACAGGGCAGAGACCCAGTACTTC. This sequence encodes CASSTDRAETQYF.